Described below is a single TCR beta chain sequence and its context. Its antigen is unidentified. These data belong to a study of cytomegalovirus exposure and HLA in healthy donors. Overall study findings and caveats: A later analysis showed that HLA-associated TCR beta chains had undergone more clonal expansion than equally common others.

The CDR3 is 12 amino acids. Looked up from germline, CDR1 is SNHLY and CDR2 is FYNNEI. The V gene lost 4 bases and the J gene lost 5 bases, with 8 bases spanning the gap. 60 Vbeta and 13 Jbeta primers were used in PCR. Clones were sequenced by immunoSEQ multiplex PCR, and TCRdb holds only the in-frame ones, with some missing. The data hold about 230,000 clones, with more than 75% observed a single time. This clonotype originated in a human donor in good health. This chain joins TRBV2 and TRBJ1-2; D remains ambiguous. The sequenced material came from PBMCs. DNA of the CDR3: TGTGCCAGCAGTGGGCAGATTTATGGCTACACCTTC. Translation: CASSGQIYGYTF.